The rows below give T cell receptor beta chains drawn from one sample of a study of technical replicates of blood from a handful of donors. The table came from immunoSEQ multiplex PCR; TCRdb's copy has only in-frame clones and leaves some out. Among approximately 97,000 clones, approximately 96% were seen once, and the ten largest hold about 0.36%. Sequences were obtained from T cells isolated from PBMCs. These receptors originate from a human donor in good health. CDR3s include the opening cysteine and the closing phenylalanine or tryptophan. The D gene is left open where the match is weak.

j_call: TRBJ2-7
v_call: TRBV9
d_call: TRBD1
cdr3_nt: TGTGCCAGCAGCCCAGGACAGGGGAGCTCCTACGAGCAGTACTTC
cdr3_aa: CASSPGQGSSYEQYF

j_call: TRBJ2-4
v_call: TRBV28
d_call: TRBD2
cdr3_nt: TGTGCCAGCAGCCAACTAGCGGAGGAAAACATTCAGTACTTC
cdr3_aa: CASSQLAEENIQYF

j_call: TRBJ2-2
v_call: TRBV2
d_call: TRBD2
cdr3_nt: TGTGCCAGCAGTGAAAGAAGTCTAGCGGGAGCCGGGGAGCTGTTTTTT
cdr3_aa: CASSERSLAGAGELFF

j_call: TRBJ2-1
v_call: TRBV4-1
d_call: TRBD2
cdr3_nt: TGCGCCAGCAGCCAAGAGACTAGCGGGGCAGCTGTCCCCAATGAGCAGTTCTTC
cdr3_aa: CASSQETSGAAVPNEQFF

j_call: TRBJ2-7
v_call: TRBV18
d_call: .
cdr3_nt: TGTGCCAGCTCACCCCCCGAGGGCTACGAGCAGTACTTC
cdr3_aa: CASSPPEGYEQYF

j_call: TRBJ2-3
v_call: TRBV6-1
d_call: TRBD1
cdr3_nt: TGTGCCGTCGACGGGACAGGGGTAGGGACGCAGTATTTT
cdr3_aa: CAVDGTGVGTQYF

j_call: TRBJ2-1
v_call: TRBV9
d_call: TRBD1
cdr3_nt: TGTGCCAGCAGCGTTTCCCGGGACAGGGGTGGCGATGAGCAGTTCTTC
cdr3_aa: CASSVSRDRGGDEQFF

j_call: TRBJ2-7
v_call: TRBV5-4
d_call: TRBD2
cdr3_nt: TGTGCCAGCAGCTTTAAGGGCGGGAGGTACGAGCAGTACTTC
cdr3_aa: CASSFKGGRYEQYF

j_call: TRBJ1-2
v_call: TRBV9
d_call: .
cdr3_nt: TGTGCCAGCAGCGTAGCCAGCGGTTATGGCTACACCTTC
cdr3_aa: CASSVASGYGYTF

j_call: TRBJ2-7
v_call: TRBV30
d_call: TRBD1
cdr3_nt: TGTGCCTCAAACTACGGGACAGACCCCTACGAGCAGTACTTC
cdr3_aa: CASNYGTDPYEQYF

j_call: TRBJ2-2
v_call: TRBV7-8
d_call: .
cdr3_nt: TGTGCCAGCAGCGTTTCCAGTTTCACCGGGGAGCTGTTTTTT
cdr3_aa: CASSVSSFTGELFF